This T cell receptor beta chain is drawn from a study of cytomegalovirus exposure and HLA in healthy donors. It was with 60 Vbeta and 13 Jbeta primers that the PCR ran. This table comes from immunoSEQ multiplex PCR, and its TCRdb copy is limited to in-frame clones, with some not included. This repertoire shows some 150,000 clones, approximately 84% found once; its top ten account for less than 2%. The V gene's germline CDR1 is SGHTA and CDR2 FQGNSA. The CDR3 sequence is 18 residues long. V dropped 5 bases and J dropped 3; count of bases not matched to a gene: 15. The TCR originated in a woman between 35 and 50 years old in good health and CMV-seronegative. Material: PBMCs. The V and J genes are TRBV7-2 and TRBJ2-2; 7 positions match TRBD1. For the CDR3, the DNA is TGTGCCAGCAGCCTGGGCCCAGGGGGTCCGTTGGACACCGGGGAGCTGTTTTTT. It is translated as CASSLGPGGPLDTGELFF.